These 12 T cell receptor beta chains share one sample of origin, sequenced in a study of CXCR3-negative and CXCR3-positive naive CD8 T cells (dated by TCRdb to the late 2010s). The research as a whole found: Compared with CXCR3-negative naive cells, CXCR3-positive naive cells had TRB CDR3s with higher hydrophobicity (lower Kidera factor 4), lower energy, and higher strength and volume indices.

The sequencer was a NextSeq 550. The Human TCR Profiling Kit (MiLaboratory) was used to prepare UMI-labeled 5' RACE TRB cDNA libraries. The reads underwent TCRdb reprocessing, giving one record for each CDR3 protein sequence and no DNA. The sample's table lists a count of around 110,000 distinct CDR3 sequences. Of the sample, 0.38% is held by the ten largest clones. These receptors have no identified antigens. Material for sequencing was naive CXCR3+ CD8+ T cells from blood. Taken with the paper, the label for cell subset or site translates to: CD45RO-CCR7+CD27+CD95- naive CD8+ T cells expressing CXCR3 (TNR3+). The source of these receptors is a human donor in good health. Some clones in this sample may be carry-over from other donors' samples.

This chain links TRBV29-1 with TRBJ2-2; the D call from TCRdb, TRBD2, cannot be confirmed without DNA. This CDR3 is built from 12 residues. CDR1 is SQVTM and CDR2 is ANQGSEA in the germline V gene. CDR3 sequence: CSVYGGTGELFF.

The chain recombines TRBV12-3 or TRBV12-4 with TRBJ1-5. The CDR3 totals 15 residues. CDR3 protein: CASSLSGYSNQPQHF.

The chain has TRBV14 and TRBJ2-5. Germline CDR1 and CDR2: SGHDN and FVKESK. The CDR3 spans 16 residues. The CDR3: CASSQDQPSLQETQYF.

The rearrangement joins TRBV29-1 to TRBJ2-5; TCRdb's D call, TRBD2, is unchecked because there is no DNA. CDR1 is SQVTM, CDR2 ANQGSEA, per germline. The CDR3 runs 16 residues. The CDR3 sequence: CSVEDRSGRSEETQYF.

The genes are TRBV19 and TRBJ2-2; TCRdb's assignment of TRBD1 cannot be checked, as there is no DNA. The germline CDR1 and CDR2 sequences are LNHDA and SQIVND (reference sequence). The CDR3 is 16 residues long. The CDR3: CASSILEWTENGELFF.

The chain uses TRBV28 and TRBJ2-3. Germline CDR1 is MDHEN and CDR2 is SYDVKM. The CDR3 spans 13 residues. The CDR3 here is CASGQFSTDTQYF.

The chain uses TRBV5-5 and TRBJ1-1; TCRdb reports TRBD1, a call that lacks DNA to check it against. Germline V gene lookup returns CDR1 SGHKS and CDR2 YYEKEE (reference sequence). This CDR3 spans 15 amino acids. This CDR3 reads CASSLGRDRGPEAFF. Looking up the rest from reference TRBV5-5 and TRBJ1-1 gives the full variable domain: DAGVTQSPTHLIKTRGQQVTLRCSPISGHKSVSWYQQVLGQGPQFIFQYYEKEERGRGNFPDRFSARQFPNYSSELNVNALLLGDSALYLCASSLGRDRGPEAFFGQGTRLTVV.

This chain connects TRBV29-1 to TRBJ2-3; TCRdb's D gene call, TRBD1, goes unchecked for lack of DNA. The CDR3 covers 16 residues. Germline CDR1 reads SQVTM; CDR2 reads ANQGSEA. CDR3 loop: CSVEEPQGTSTDTQYF.

The V gene is TRBV13, the J gene TRBJ2-5; the D call from TCRdb, TRBD1, cannot be confirmed without DNA. The CDR3 contains 13 residues. Per the germline V gene, CDR1 is PRHDT and CDR2 is FYEKMQ (reference sequence). CDR3 sequence reads: CASSWDREETQYF.

The gene calls are TRBV28 and TRBJ2-7; TCRdb names TRBD1, which stays unverified in the absence of DNA. Germline CDR1 is MDHEN and CDR2 is SYDVKM. The length of the CDR3 is 15 residues. The CDR3 spells CASSWRGPISYEQYF.

This chain links TRBV5-1 with TRBJ1-1; TCRdb calls TRBD1, which cannot be checked without DNA. Germline V lookup: CDR1 SGHRS, CDR2 YFSETQ. The CDR3 runs to 14 residues. CDR3 protein: CASSLGDGITEAFF.

The chain links TRBV20-1 to TRBJ2-3; TCRdb proposes TRBD1, but this gene call is untestable without DNA. The CDR3 is 13 amino acids. CDR1 is DFQATT, CDR2 SNEGSKA, per germline (reference sequence). Here the CDR3 reads CSAEAGDLDTQYF.